What follows are 8 T cell receptor beta chains derived from one specimen sequenced in a study of spatial heterogeneity in lung cancer (dated by TCRdb to between 2019 and 2020). General conclusions and limits of the study: The tumor nonsynonymous mutation count correlated with the number of expanded intratumoral alpha and beta TCRs.

For these TCRs, the target antigens are not known. The library was obtained by 5' RACE. Sequencing took place on a NextSeq 500. TCRdb ran its own pipeline on the public reads, namely fastp trimming at Q25 and MiXCR clone calling, and kept in-frame beta chains. CDR3 protein sequences are deduplicated, and each keeps its most common genes and DNA. This sample has tens of thousands of distinct CDR3 sequences in its table, and nearly 6.5% of those were observed once. The ten largest clones add up to around 10% of the sample. According to the study, the label for this sample's time point signals: sample taken at primary tumor resection. The sequencing here drew on lung tumor tissue, taken at surgery. The receptors here all came from a male donor with early-stage non-small cell lung cancer.

In this sample, this clonotype turned up many times. The V call is TRBV29-1, the J call TRBJ1-3, with a possible D match to TRBD1 (6 bases). Trimming pared 5 bases from V and 5 bases from J, leaving 13 bases between. CDR1 and CDR2 (germline): SQVTM, ANQGSEA. The CDR3 covers 13 residues. The CDR3 region has the DNA TGCAGCGTTCAAAACAGGGCTCGAAACACCATATATTTT. Translation gives CSVQNRARNTIYF.

This clonotype came up many times. This chain joins TRBV18 and TRBJ2-7; 8 bases map to TRBD1. The V gene's germline CDR1 is KGHSH and CDR2 LQKENI. This CDR3 contains 15 residues. J lost 5 bases, V lost 2 bases, and 8 bases had no gene match. The CDR3 loop is CASSPSGGGLDEQYF. The CDR3 DNA follows: TGTGCCAGCTCACCATCAGGGGGCGGTTTGGACGAGCAGTACTTC.

This clonotype was counted ten times or more. The chain employs TRBV20-1 and TRBJ2-1; TRBD2 aligns across 7 bases. Germline trimming cut 3 bases from V and 0 bases from J; bases unmatched to any gene: 8. The CDR3 spans 16 residues. From germline, CDR1 is DFQATT and CDR2 SNEGSKA (reference sequence). This CDR3 is CSARVTSPSSYNEQFF. The CDR3 DNA follows: TGCAGTGCTAGGGTGACTAGCCCTAGCTCCTACAATGAGCAGTTCTTC.

Many counts were recorded for this clonotype. J is TRBJ2-7 and V is TRBV29-1; TRBD2 matches 8 bases. The CDR3 loop spans 13 amino acids. CDR1 is SQVTM, CDR2 ANQGSEA, per germline. After removal of 5 bases from V and 0 bases from J, the junction contained 3 bases not matched to a gene. CDR3 sequence: CSVRGLVSYEQYF. The CDR3 DNA is TGCAGCGTTAGGGGACTAGTCTCCTACGAGCAGTACTTC.

This clonotype appeared many times. The rearrangement joins TRBV7-6 to TRBJ1-5, with no clear D. The CDR3 is made up of 13 amino acids. From germline, CDR1 is SGHVS and CDR2 FNYEAQ. The germline V and J ends were trimmed by 4 bases and 7 bases, with 11 bases remaining between them. CDR3 region: CASSSGPGQPQHF. CDR3 nucleotide sequence: TGTGCCAGCAGCTCCGGCCCGGGGCAGCCCCAGCATTTT.

This clonotype was recorded at least ten times. The V and J genes are TRBV27 and TRBJ2-7; 10 positions agree with TRBD2. The CDR3 totals 12 residues. The germline V gene encodes CDR1 MNHEY and CDR2 SMNVEV (reference sequence). After removal of 10 bases from V and 2 bases from J, the junction contained 2 bases not matched to a gene. CDR3 in DNA: TGTGCCACAGCGGGAGGGCCCTACGAGCAGTACTTC. It translates to CATAGGPYEQYF.

In regard to this clonotype: Possible read error: a much larger clone is one base away. V and J are TRBV7-2 and TRBJ1-1; possibly TRBD1 for D (6 bases). V was cut by 5 bases and J by 4 bases, with 11 bases left in between. The CDR3 runs to 13 residues. CDR1 is SGHTA, CDR2 FQGNSA, per germline. The CDR3 DNA follows: TGTACCAGCAGCCGACAGGTCCTCACTGAAGCTTTCTTT. Translated, it gives CTSSRQVLTEAFF.

J is TRBJ2-7 and V is TRBV5-1; D may match TRBD1 or TRBD2 (5 bases each). This CDR3 contains 15 residues. Germline V lookup: CDR1 SGHRS, CDR2 YFSETQ. V lost 0 bases and J lost 6, with 16 bases in between. The CDR3, as DNA: TGCGCCAGCAGCTTGGGGGACCTACCCGCGGGCGAGCAGTACTTC. It yields the protein CASSLGDLPAGEQYF. The variable domain in full, with the rest retrieved from reference TRBV5-1 and TRBJ2-7, is KAGVTQTPRYLIKTRGQQVTLSCSPISGHRSVSWYQQTPGQGLQFLFEYFSETQRNKGNFPGRFSGRQFSNSRSEMNVSTLELGDSALYLCASSLGDLPAGEQYFGPGTRLTVT.